The 31 T cell receptor beta chains below all came from one sample that was sequenced in a study of blood T cell repertoires in COVID-19. TCRdb's copy holds only in-frame clones and misses some; the assay was immunoSEQ multiplex PCR. The repertoire consists of about 360,000 clones, with around 87% occurring once and the leading ten covering about 2.1%. Sample: PBMCs or T cells enriched from blood (not recorded which). The receptors here all came from a middle-aged man in a cohort exposed to, infected with or recovered from COVID-19 (not recorded which).

The V gene is TRBV7-2, the J gene TRBJ1-2, with D hard to call. Trimming took off 3 bases at V and 4 bases at J, with 9 bases between the two ends. Germline V gene sequence: CDR1 SGHTA, CDR2 FQGNSA. The CDR3 extends over 13 amino acids. Here the CDR3 reads CASSLRELYGYTF. DNA for the CDR3: TGTGCCAGCAGCTTGAGGGAGCTCTATGGCTACACCTTC.

This clone was observed a single time. This chain connects TRBV7-2 to TRBJ2-7; 12 bases map to TRBD2. The V and J ends lost 0 bases and 5 bases, in that order; junction bases with no gene match: 11. Germline V gene sequence: CDR1 SGHTA, CDR2 FQGNSA. The CDR3 totals 18 residues. The CDR3 bases are TGTGCCAGCAGCTTAGCGCGACTAGCGGGAGTTTCTTTTGACGAGCAGTACTTC. This sequence encodes CASSLARLAGVSFDEQYF.

This chain connects TRBV28 to TRBJ2-1; 8 nucleotides align to TRBD2. Germline V gene lookup returns CDR1 MDHEN and CDR2 SYDVKM. Trimming took 6 bases from V and 4 from J; bases not matched to a gene: 5. The CDR3 is 14 amino acids. In DNA, the CDR3 is TGTGCCAGCAGACGGGGGGGCGCGTACAATGAGCAGTTCTTC. This gives the protein CASRRGGAYNEQFF.

The V call is TRBV3-1 (or the pseudogene TRBV3-2), the J call TRBJ2-3; unclear D gene. CDR3 length: 14 residues. Germline V lookup: CDR1 LGHDT, CDR2 YNNKEL (reference sequence). With 2 bases removed from V and 2 bases from J, the gap between germline ends came to 8 bases. CDR3 sequence (DNA): TGTGCCAGCAGCCAAAAGAAGCTCACAGATACGCAGTATTTT. Translation gives CASSQKKLTDTQYF.

This rearrangement joins TRBV2 to TRBJ2-7, with D perhaps matching TRBD2 (6 bases). The CDR3 has 14 residues. The V end was cut by 7 bases, the J end by 6 bases, with 19 bases between. Germline loops: CDR1 SNHLY, CDR2 FYNNEI. CDR3 sequence reads: CASKQSAGGIEQYF. The CDR3 DNA reads as TGTGCCAGCAAACAGTCGGCAGGAGGGATCGAGCAGTACTTC.

The J gene is TRBJ2-7, the V gene TRBV30; D possibly corresponds to TRBD2 (6 bases). CDR3 size: 14 residues. Deletions cut 4 bases from V and 1 base from J, with 14 bases between. The germline gives CDR1 GTSNPN, CDR2 SVGIG (reference sequence). The CDR3 sequence is CAWTTPTRSYEQYF. The CDR3 DNA sequence: TGTGCCTGGACAACCCCGACTAGGTCCTACGAGCAGTACTTC.

The chain joins TRBV30 to TRBJ1-2; 9 nucleotides align to TRBD1. The CDR3 runs to 12 residues. The J segment lost 2 bases and the V segment lost 7 bases, leaving 2 bases of the junction unmatched. Germline assignment: CDR1 GTSNPN and CDR2 SVGIG (reference sequence). The CDR3 bases are TGTGCCTTCGGACAGGGGAACTATGGCTACACCTTC. This translates into CAFGQGNYGYTF.

V and J are TRBV6-5 and TRBJ2-3; 12 bases match TRBD2. The germline V gene encodes CDR1 MNHEY and CDR2 SVGAGI. The CDR3 loop spans 16 amino acids. Trimming removed 4 bases from V and 5 bases from J; junction bases left unmatched: 7. CDR3 nucleotide sequence: TGTGCCAGCAGTTCCCGACTAGCGGGAGACAGAGATACGCAGTATTTT. Translated: CASSSRLAGDRDTQYF.

This chain uses TRBV6-5 with TRBJ2-1, with TRBD2 identical over 9 bases. In germline, CDR1 is MNHEY, CDR2 SVGAGI. The CDR3 has 16 residues. The trim removed 2 bases at V and 6 bases at J, leaving 8 bases unmatched. DNA for the CDR3: TGTGCCAGCAGTTACCAAGCGGGAGGATCGGGCAATGAGCAGTTCTTC. As protein: CASSYQAGGSGNEQFF.

V gene TRBV6-5 combines with J gene TRBJ1-1; 7 nucleotides align to TRBD1. V shed 7 bases and J 5 bases; nucleotides not matched to a gene: 7. The CDR3 covers 13 residues. Germline V CDR1 and CDR2: MNHEY, SVGAGI. This CDR3 is CASTAETGTEAFF. For the CDR3, the DNA is TGTGCCAGCACCGCCGAGACAGGGACTGAAGCTTTCTTT.

CDR3 in amino acids: CASSLTSGPANTGELFF. In DNA, the CDR3 is TGCGCCAGCAGCTTAACTAGCGGACCCGCGAACACCGGGGAGCTGTTTTTT. V gene TRBV5-1 combines with J gene TRBJ2-2, with 8 bases lining up with TRBD2. The CDR3 length is 17 residues. Germline CDR1 and CDR2: SGHRS and YFSETQ. With 2 bases clipped from V and 0 bases from J, the junction kept 6 bases outside the gene matches. The variable domain in full, with the rest retrieved from reference TRBV5-1 and TRBJ2-2, is KAGVTQTPRYLIKTRGQQVTLSCSPISGHRSVSWYQQTPGQGLQFLFEYFSETQRNKGNFPGRFSGRQFSNSRSEMNVSTLELGDSALYLCASSLTSGPANTGELFFGEGSRLTVL.

The rearrangement joins TRBV6-1 to TRBJ2-1; 13 positions match TRBD2. The V gene's germline CDR1 is MNHNS and CDR2 SASEGT. This CDR3 has 16 amino acids. The trim removed 0 bases at V and 7 bases at J, leaving 3 bases unmatched. The CDR3 reads CASSEAGLAGLNEQFF. CDR3 bases: TGTGCCAGCAGTGAAGCGGGACTAGCGGGGCTTAATGAGCAGTTCTTC.

J is TRBJ1-1 and V is TRBV7-8; 7 nucleotides match TRBD1. The V gene end was trimmed by 5 bases and the J gene end by 1 base; junction bases not matched to a gene: 7. Germline V gene data show CDR1 as SGHVS and CDR2 as FQNEAQ. The CDR3 length is 15 residues. In DNA form, the CDR3 reads TGTGCCAGCAGCCAGAGGGGGCGGCCGAACACTGAAGCTTTCTTT. Its protein is CASSQRGRPNTEAFF.

This chain links TRBV2 with TRBJ1-3; 9 bases align to TRBD1. The J segment lost 5 bases and the V segment lost 5 bases, leaving 7 bases of the junction unmatched. Germline-derived CDR1 and CDR2 are SNHLY and FYNNEI. This CDR3 spans 15 amino acids. The CDR3 bases are TGTGCCAGCAGTATGACAGGGGGTAATAGAAACACCATATATTTT. Its protein is CASSMTGGNRNTIYF.

V gene TRBV11-3 combines with J gene TRBJ1-1; 8 nucleotides match TRBD1. V was clipped by 5 bases and J by 0 bases; unmatched bases: 8. The germline V gene encodes CDR1 SGHNT and CDR2 YENEEA. The CDR3 is made up of 16 amino acids. DNA of the CDR3: TGTGCCAGCAGCCACGGACAGGGAAGTATGAACACTGAAGCTTTCTTT. Its protein product is CASSHGQGSMNTEAFF.

This clone occurred a few times. The V gene is TRBV19, the J gene TRBJ2-1, with 10 bases matching TRBD1. The junction had 3 bases not matched to a gene; V was cut back by 5 bases and J by 5 bases. Germline lookup yields CDR1 LNHDA and CDR2 SQIVND (reference sequence). The CDR3 consists of 14 residues. CDR3 in amino acids: CASSLTGGNNEQFF. CDR3 DNA sequence: TGTGCCAGTAGTCTGACAGGGGGCAACAATGAGCAGTTCTTC.

The chain is built from TRBV28 and TRBJ2-2; 8 nucleotides agree with TRBD1. Germline V gene data show CDR1 as MDHEN and CDR2 as SYDVKM. This CDR3 region has 16 residues. The junction had 14 bases not matched to a gene; V was cut back by 7 bases and J by 7 bases. CDR3 coding DNA: TGTGCCAGCACTCCCGACACAGGGGGATCAAGCGGGGAGCTGTTTTTT. Encoded protein: CASTPDTGGSSGELFF.

V usage is TRBV5-1 and J usage is TRBJ2-2, with a tentative D call TRBD2 (6 bases). V lost 3 bases to trimming and J lost 5 bases, with 14 bases between them. There are 15 residues in the CDR3. From germline, CDR1 is SGHRS and CDR2 YFSETQ. The CDR3 is CASSSPRGGTGELFF. The CDR3 DNA follows: TGCGCCAGCAGCTCACCCCGAGGAGGGACCGGGGAGCTGTTTTTT.

The chain couples TRBV28 to TRBJ2-6; weak D call: TRBD1 (6 bases). The CDR3 is made up of 15 amino acids. Germline assignment: CDR1 MDHEN and CDR2 SYDVKM. Trimming pared 9 bases from V and 0 bases from J, leaving 12 bases between. The CDR3 here is CASLTGSSGANVLTF. CDR3 nucleotide sequence: TGTGCCAGTCTCACAGGGAGCTCTGGGGCCAACGTCCTGACTTTC.

The V gene is TRBV3-1 (or the pseudogene TRBV3-2), the J gene TRBJ1-1; TRBD1 matches 7 bases. Germline CDR1 reads LGHDT; CDR2 reads YNNKEL (reference sequence). J was trimmed by 4 bases and V by 4 bases; bases with no gene match: 9. This CDR3 has 15 residues. CDR3 region: CASSPYRGGSTEAFF. For the CDR3, the DNA is TGTGCCAGCAGCCCCTACAGGGGCGGAAGCACTGAAGCTTTCTTT.

This chain joins TRBV5-1 and TRBJ2-3; TRBD2 matches at 7 bases. The CDR3 covers 16 residues. CDR1 SGHRS and CDR2 YFSETQ come from the germline V gene. J was trimmed by 1 base and V by 4 bases; bases with no gene match: 9. For the CDR3, the DNA is TGCGCCAGCAGCCCCTTCGGTGCGGGAGGCACAGATACGCAGTATTTT. Translating gives CASSPFGAGGTDTQYF. Variable domain in full (rest from reference TRBV5-1 and TRBJ2-3): KAGVTQTPRYLIKTRGQQVTLSCSPISGHRSVSWYQQTPGQGLQFLFEYFSETQRNKGNFPGRFSGRQFSNSRSEMNVSTLELGDSALYLCASSPFGAGGTDTQYFGPGTRLTVL.

This sequence joins TRBV15 and TRBJ1-1, with a tentative D call TRBD1 (5 bases). Deletions cut 2 bases from V and 3 bases from J, with 10 bases between. Germline CDR1 is LNHNV and CDR2 is YYDKDF (reference sequence). This CDR3 contains 14 residues. In nucleotides, the CDR3 is TGTGCCACCAGCAGAACTGGGGGGGACACTGAAGCTTTCTTT. Its protein product is CATSRTGGDTEAFF.

The rearrangement uses TRBV5-1 and TRBJ1-4; TRBD1 matches at 10 bases. The germline V gene has CDR1 SGHRS and CDR2 YFSETQ. Trimming removed 4 bases from V and 8 bases from J; junction bases left unmatched: 8. The CDR3 has 15 amino acids. The CDR3 is CASSLRQGAYEKLFF. CDR3 DNA: TGCGCCAGCAGCCTTAGACAGGGGGCGTACGAAAAACTGTTTTTT.

The chain couples TRBV19 to TRBJ1-5; 8 bases fit TRBD1. The CDR3 totals 16 residues. Germline CDR1 LNHDA, CDR2 SQIVND (reference sequence). V dropped 5 bases and J dropped 7; count of bases not matched to a gene: 13. The chain's CDR3 is CASSDRGDRTGQPQHF. Here the CDR3 DNA reads TGTGCCAGTAGTGACCGGGGGGACAGGACGGGCCAGCCCCAGCATTTT. Together with reference TRBV19 and TRBJ1-5, the CDR3 gives the full variable domain: DGGITQSPKYLFRKEGQNVTLSCEQNLNHDAMYWYRQDPGQGLRLIYYSQIVNDFQKGDIAEGYSVSREKKESFPLTVTSAQKNPTAFYLCASSDRGDRTGQPQHFGDGTRLSIL.

Only a few counts were recorded for this clone. V and J are TRBV6-5 and TRBJ1-2; 8 bases are shared with TRBD1. CDR1 is MNHEY, CDR2 SVGAGI, per germline. The CDR3 runs to 14 residues. The trim removed 6 bases at V and 3 bases at J, leaving 6 bases unmatched. CDR3 sequence: CASSRQGRDYGYTF. In nucleotides, the CDR3 is TGTGCCAGCAGCCGACAGGGGAGGGACTATGGCTACACCTTC.

The sample holds one count of this clone. CDR3 in DNA: TGTGCCAGCAGCCTCCAAAGTTGGCCCCCCAAGTACTTC. Its translation is CASSLQSWPPKYF. The chain has TRBV2 and TRBJ2-5; D is unclear. The V end lost 6 bases, the J end lost 12 bases, and 20 bases lay between the germline ends. Per germline, CDR1 SNHLY and CDR2 FYNNEI. The CDR3 has 13 amino acids.

The rearrangement links TRBV7-2 to TRBJ1-4; 7 nucleotides agree with TRBD1. Per germline, CDR1 SGHTA and CDR2 FQGNSA. The trim removed 0 bases at V and 7 bases at J, leaving 5 bases unmatched. The CDR3 has 15 residues. Here the CDR3 reads CASSLAVRDSEKLFF. CDR3 sequence (DNA): TGTGCCAGCAGCTTAGCAGTTCGGGACAGTGAAAAACTGTTTTTT.

V is TRBV28 and J is TRBJ2-1, with a weak D call TRBD1 (6 bases). This CDR3 is built from 12 residues. Germline loops: CDR1 MDHEN, CDR2 SYDVKM. The V and J ends lost 3 bases and 10 bases respectively, with 10 bases between them. The CDR3 region is CASSFGGQEQFF. In DNA, the CDR3 is TGTGCCAGCAGTTTTGGGGGACAAGAGCAGTTCTTC.

The chain links TRBV3-1 (or the pseudogene TRBV3-2) to TRBJ2-7, with unresolved D. Germline assignment: CDR1 LGHDT and CDR2 YNNKEL (reference sequence). This CDR3 has 11 residues. With 9 bases removed from V and 5 bases from J, the gap between germline ends came to 11 bases. The CDR3 DNA is TGTGCCAGTTCTTTTCGGGACGAGCAGTACTTC. Its translation is CASSFRDEQYF.

V is TRBV5-1 and J is TRBJ2-2, with a weak D call TRBD1 (5 bases). CDR1 and CDR2 from the germline V gene are SGHRS and YFSETQ. V was clipped by 6 bases and J by 4 bases, with 7 bases between them. CDR3 length: 12 residues. The CDR3 DNA follows: TGCGCCAGCACAGGGTTCACCGGGGAGCTGTTTTTT. The encoded protein is CASTGFTGELFF.

The CDR3 DNA is TGCGCCAGCAGCTTGGGGGTTAGCGGGAGGTGGAACACCGGGGAGCTGTTTTTT. Encoded protein: CASSLGVSGRWNTGELFF. V is TRBV5-1 and J is TRBJ2-2; 10 nucleotides align to TRBD2. Per germline, CDR1 SGHRS and CDR2 YFSETQ. This CDR3 is 18 amino acids long. With 0 bases clipped from V and 1 base from J, the junction kept 6 bases outside the gene matches. The whole variable domain, filled in from reference TRBV5-1 and TRBJ2-2, reads KAGVTQTPRYLIKTRGQQVTLSCSPISGHRSVSWYQQTPGQGLQFLFEYFSETQRNKGNFPGRFSGRQFSNSRSEMNVSTLELGDSALYLCASSLGVSGRWNTGELFFGEGSRLTVL.